Listed below are T cell receptor beta chains from one sample, sequenced in a study of CD8 T cells in ankylosing spondylitis. TCRdb reprocessed the 5' RACE reads via MiXCR and lists one record per CDR3 protein. This table has almost 250,000 distinct CDR3 sequences, 30% to 40% appearing once. Sequencing used blood, either unsorted or a sorted T cell fraction (not recorded which). Every receptor here comes from a male donor with ankylosing spondylitis or in good health (not recorded which). Each CDR3 is given with its conserved first and last residue. The D gene is left open where the match is weak. The size entry is marked missing in some rows and otherwise reads once, few, many or a size class.

V gene	clone size	J gene	D gene	CDR3 DNA	CDR3 protein
TRBV12-3/TRBV12-4	few	TRBJ2-5	NA	TGTGCCAGCAGTCCCCCGGGGCAGATTCAAGAGACCCAGTACTTC	CASSPPGQIQETQYF
TRBV20-1	few	TRBJ2-7	NA	TGCAGTGCTAGCCCACTACCCCGGGGAGGCGAGTACGAGCAGTACTTC	CSASPLPRGGEYEQYF
TRBV7-3	NA	TRBJ2-5	NA	TGTGCCAGCAGCTTAAACGTCCCGGGACAGACCCAGTACTTC	CASSLNVPGQTQYF
TRBV24-1	NA	TRBJ2-5	NA	TGTGCCACCAGTGCGGTCGGGGAGACCCAGTACTTC	CATSAVGETQYF
TRBV6-5	NA	TRBJ2-2	TRBD1	TGTGCCAGCAGTTACTCAGGGGGGACAGGGTCAATCACCGGGGAGCTGTTTTTT	CASSYSGGTGSITGELFF
TRBV29-1	few	TRBJ2-3	TRBD2	TGCAGCGTTGTCTCTAGCGGGGGCACAGATACGCAGTATTTT	CSVVSSGGTDTQYF
TRBV7-9	few	TRBJ1-2	TRBD1	TGTGCCAGCAGCTCCGGGACAGCGGCTGGATATGGCTACACCTTC	CASSSGTAAGYGYTF
TRBV9	few	TRBJ2-7	NA	TGTGCCAGCAGCCCCGGGGGCGGTAGATACGAGCAGTACTTC	CASSPGGGRYEQYF
TRBV20-1	NA	TRBJ2-1	TRBD2	TGCAGTGCCCCATCCCAACTAGCGGGGGGTATCCATGAGCAGTTCTTC	CSAPSQLAGGIHEQFF
TRBV20-1	few	TRBJ2-5	NA	TGCAGTGCCAAATCGCCTTTAGACAGGCTGGAGACCCAGTACTTC	CSAKSPLDRLETQYF
TRBV20-1	few	TRBJ2-4	NA	TGCAGTGCTAGAGATTCAGGGGTCCTAGCCAAAAACATTCAGTACTTC	CSARDSGVLAKNIQYF
TRBV20-1	many	TRBJ2-3	NA	TGCAGTGCGCCGCAGAGCACAGATACGCAGTATTTT	CSAPQSTDTQYF
TRBV29-1	NA	TRBJ2-5	NA	TGCAGCGTTGAGGGGTCCGTGGAGACCCAGTACTTC	CSVEGSVETQYF
TRBV10-2	few	TRBJ2-1	NA	TGCGCCAGCAGTGAGCACCGGGACTCTAAGGAGCAGTTCTTC	CASSEHRDSKEQFF
TRBV6-5	NA	TRBJ1-1	NA	TGTGCCAGCAGCTCGCCGAGTAGGGCTTTCTTT	CASSSPSRAFF
TRBV12-3/TRBV12-4	NA	TRBJ2-1	NA	TGTGCCAGCAGCCTAGGACAGACCAGTGGGGAGCAGTTCTTC	CASSLGQTSGEQFF
TRBV27	NA	TRBJ2-2	TRBD2	TGTGCCAGCAGCGACACTAGCGGGAGCCAATTCGGGGAGCTGTTTTTT	CASSDTSGSQFGELFF
TRBV2	NA	TRBJ1-2	NA	TGTGCCAGCATCCCGGACTATACCTATGGCTACACCTTC	CASIPDYTYGYTF
TRBV6-4	few	TRBJ2-1	TRBD2	TGTGCCAGCAGTGTGGCTAGCGGGGGGGCGAATGAGCAGTTCTTC	CASSVASGGANEQFF
TRBV5-5	few	TRBJ1-2	NA	TGTGCCAGCAGCTTGGCCGCCTATGGCTACACCTTC	CASSLAAYGYTF
TRBV3-1	NA	TRBJ2-1	TRBD2	TGTGCCAGCAGCCTTCGGACCTGGGGGGGTGAGCAGTTCTTC	CASSLRTWGGEQFF
TRBV18	NA	TRBJ2-6	NA	TGTGCCAGCATGATCTCTGGGGCCAACGGCCTGACTTTC	CASMISGANGLTF
TRBV20-1	NA	TRBJ2-7	NA	TGCAGTGCTAGAGTTTTTGACTCCTCGGCCTACGAGCAGTACTTC	CSARVFDSSAYEQYF
TRBV12-3/TRBV12-4	NA	TRBJ1-6	NA	TGTGCCAGCAGAGCAGAAGTTTGGGGTTCACCCCTCCACTTT	CASRAEVWGSPLHF
TRBV30	few	TRBJ1-1	NA	TGTGCCTGGAGTGTATCGGGCAGGGGAGAAGCTTTCTTT	CAWSVSGRGEAFF
TRBV29-1	once	TRBJ2-7	NA	TGCAGCGTTGAACTGGACAATTGGGAGTACTTC	CSVELDNWEYF
TRBV7-6	NA	TRBJ2-1	TRBD1	TGTGCCAGCAGCTCCTCCCTAGTGACAGGGGGTACTGGATATGAGCAGTTCTTC	CASSSSLVTGGTGYEQFF
TRBV18	few	TRBJ2-1	NA	TGTGCCAGCCTTCGGGGTGGTACAAATGAGCAGTTCTTC	CASLRGGTNEQFF
TRBV20-1	NA	TRBJ2-1	TRBD2	TGCAGTGCTAGGCCCGAGGGGAGGGGTTACAATGAGCAGTTCTTC	CSARPEGRGYNEQFF
TRBV20-1	few	TRBJ2-1	TRBD1	TGCAGTGCCAAGGACAGGGCATCCTACAATGAGCAGTTCTTC	CSAKDRASYNEQFF
TRBV29-1	few	TRBJ2-7	NA	TGCAGCGTTGAATTTTCCAACAAAGGATCCGGCTACGAGCAGTACTTC	CSVEFSNKGSGYEQYF
TRBV7-9	NA	TRBJ1-2	NA	TGTGCCAGCAGCTTAGATCCCAGAACGGACTATGGCTACACCTTC	CASSLDPRTDYGYTF
TRBV12-3/TRBV12-4	few	TRBJ1-5	NA	TGTGCCAGCAGCCAAGGGACGGTGAGCAATCAGCCCCAGCATTTT	CASSQGTVSNQPQHF
TRBV19	NA	TRBJ1-6	TRBD1	TGTGCCAGTAGGGTACAGGGGGCGGCCTATAATTCACCCCTCCACTTT	CASRVQGAAYNSPLHF
TRBV5-1	few	TRBJ2-7	TRBD1	TGCGCCAGCAGCTTATCGACAGGGCCCCCCTACGAGCAGTACTTC	CASSLSTGPPYEQYF
TRBV4-2	NA	TRBJ2-5	TRBD2	TGTGCCAGCAGCCAAGAAGCACTAGCGGGAGAGACCCAGTACTTC	CASSQEALAGETQYF
TRBV6-1	few	TRBJ2-7	NA	TGTGCCAGCAGCTTGGACTATGAGGCCTACGAGCAGTACTTC	CASSLDYEAYEQYF
TRBV29-1	many	TRBJ2-2	NA	TGCAGCGTTGAGGTCCCGGGACGGACCGGGGAGCTGTTTTTT	CSVEVPGRTGELFF